A selection of T cell receptor beta chains follows, all from one sample in a study of tumor-infiltrating lymphocytes in localized non-small cell lung cancer. Clones were read by immunoSEQ multiplex PCR, and TCRdb kept only the in-frame ones, dropping some. The table shows some 15,000 clones, with 80% to 90% occurring only once. Source material: uninvolved lung tissue not adjacent to the tumor. The receptors were gathered from a human donor with non-small cell lung cancer. The CDR3 runs from the conserved cysteine through the conserved F or W. A D gene is named only where the DNA matches it firmly. Where a row states a size, it is once, few, many or the class of an expanded clone; other rows omit it.

d_call	clone_size	v_call	j_call	cdr3_aa	cdr3_nt
TRBD1	NA	TRBV7-3	TRBJ2-3	CASSATGVADTQYF	TGTGCCAGCAGCGCGACAGGGGTGGCAGATACGCAGTATTTT
NA	NA	TRBV5-1	TRBJ2-3	CASSSATISGVDTQYF	TGCGCCAGCAGCTCAGCTACTATATCCGGCGTCGATACGCAGTATTTT
NA	NA	TRBV10-2	TRBJ2-7	CASTQSTTSSYEQYF	TGCGCCAGCACCCAGTCCACGACTAGTTCCTACGAGCAGTACTTC
NA	NA	TRBV6-1	TRBJ1-1	CASSLHTNTEAFF	TGTGCCAGCAGTCTCCATACGAACACTGAAGCTTTCTTT
TRBD1	once	TRBV27	TRBJ1-4	CASSFRPPGQISTNEKLFF	TGTGCCAGCAGTTTCCGACCCCCGGGACAGATTTCAACTAATGAAAAACTGTTTTTT
NA	NA	TRBV2	TRBJ2-7	CASLRGVVPIYEQYF	TGTGCCAGCCTGCGAGGGGTGGTACCGATCTACGAGCAGTACTTC
NA	NA	TRBV11-1	TRBJ1-5	CATPFRGRRQPQHF	TGTGCCACCCCCTTTCGGGGGCGCCGACAGCCCCAGCATTTT
NA	NA	TRBV10-3	TRBJ2-1	CATQEGKVNEQFF	TGTGCCACCCAAGAGGGGAAAGTCAATGAGCAGTTCTTC
NA	NA	TRBV2	TRBJ1-4	CASSEKGTAYEKLFF	TGTGCCAGCAGTGAAAAGGGGACGGCCTATGAAAAACTGTTTTTT
TRBD1	NA	TRBV6-1	TRBJ2-2	CASLTGGNTGELFF	TGTGCCAGTCTAACAGGGGGCAACACCGGGGAGCTGTTTTTT
NA	NA	TRBV5-5	TRBJ2-7	CASSLGDSQAYEQYF	TGTGCCAGCAGCTTAGGGGACTCGCAGGCCTACGAGCAGTACTTC